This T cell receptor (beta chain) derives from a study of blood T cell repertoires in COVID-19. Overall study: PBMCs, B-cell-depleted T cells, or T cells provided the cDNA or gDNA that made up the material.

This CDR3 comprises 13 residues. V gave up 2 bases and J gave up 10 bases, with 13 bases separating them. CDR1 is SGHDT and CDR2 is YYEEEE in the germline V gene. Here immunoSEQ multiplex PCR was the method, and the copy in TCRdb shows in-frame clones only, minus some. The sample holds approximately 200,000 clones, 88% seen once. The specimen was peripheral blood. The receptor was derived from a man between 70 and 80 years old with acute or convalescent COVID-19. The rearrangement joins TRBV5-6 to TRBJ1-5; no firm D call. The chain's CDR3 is CASSFTASPPQHF. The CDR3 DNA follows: TGTGCCAGCAGCTTTACAGCAAGTCCACCCCAGCATTTT.